This entry concerns a single TCR beta chain. Its antigen is currently unknown. This sample was included in a study of T cells in narcolepsy. Study overall: Enrolled donors included narcolepsy type 1 or type 2 patients and healthy controls. Findings of the study overall: Blood of same and different patients, but not healthy controls, reportedly held recurring autoreactive clonotypes. Same-patient CSF and blood CD4+ T cell clonotypes included HCRT-specific and TRIB2-specific autoreactive ones.

Trimming removed 1 base from V and 5 bases from J, with 11 bases in between. The germline V gene has CDR1 MDHEN and CDR2 SYDVKM. The CDR3 has 14 residues. Measured with immunoSEQ multiplex PCR; TCRdb has only the in-frame clones, and not every one. The data show some 17,000 clones, around 77% seen once. The sample was CD45RA- memory CD8+ T cells from PBMCs. This chain joins TRBV28 and TRBJ2-5; D may correspond to TRBD1 or TRBD2 (6 bases each). The source is a human donor with narcolepsy. For the CDR3, the DNA is TGTGCCAGCAGTTTATTAAGGGGGGAGGAGACCCAGTACTTC. Its protein product is CASSLLRGEETQYF.